This TCR beta chain comes out of a study of cytomegalovirus exposure and HLA in healthy donors. Study-level information: In a previous analysis, some 110 million unique TCR beta sequences were found from about 190 million T cells.

Notes on the study in general: Data from an earlier analysis indicated that most TCR beta V segments were productive either about 87% or about 30% of the time. The investigators catalogued 164 TCR beta chains as cytomegalovirus-associated.

Turning to this clone: The antigen remains unidentified.

It was with 60 Vbeta and 13 Jbeta primers that the PCR ran. The method was immunoSEQ multiplex PCR; TCRdb's version includes in-frame clones alone and lacks a portion of them. The top ten clones hold under 0.25% of a sample with approximately 200,000 clones, 65% to 80% of them seen once. Sequencing input: PBMCs. This sequence was found in a girl between 2 and 10 years old in good health and CMV-seronegative.

In nucleotides, the CDR3 is TGCGCCAGCAGCTTTCAAGGCTTAGCGGGGCGAACAGATACGCAGTATTTT. Its translation: CASSFQGLAGRTDTQYF. The chain links TRBV5-1 to TRBJ2-3, with 8 nucleotides matching TRBD2. The CDR3 contains 17 residues. Losses at the gene ends were 2 bases for V and 3 bases for J; bases not matched to a gene: 11. The germline V gene has CDR1 SGHRS and CDR2 YFSETQ. Filled out from reference TRBV5-1 and TRBJ2-3, the complete variable domain reads KAGVTQTPRYLIKTRGQQVTLSCSPISGHRSVSWYQQTPGQGLQFLFEYFSETQRNKGNFPGRFSGRQFSNSRSEMNVSTLELGDSALYLCASSFQGLAGRTDTQYFGPGTRLTVL.